This T cell receptor beta chain was identified during a study of OX40 agonist ivuxolimab in advanced cancers. Findings and caveats of the study: CD4+ and CD8+ blood T cells expanded clonally by week 6 at 0.1 to 3.0 mg/kg. At 0.1-3.0 mg/kg, partial responders had clonal expansion among the lowest observed.

Using immunoSEQ multiplex PCR, the repertoire was profiled, and TCRdb retains in-frame clones only, with some absent. The sample lists more than 70,000 clones, roughly 80% occurring once. CDR1 is SEHNR and CDR2 is FQNEAQ in the germline V gene (reference sequence). The CDR3 totals 14 residues. V lost 5 bases to trimming and J lost 0 bases, with 10 bases between them. In regard to this clone: Its antigen remains unknown.

This material consisted of CD4+ or CD8+ T cells sorted from blood, taken in a trial of the OX40 agonist ivuxolimab. The chain uses TRBV7-9 and TRBJ1-1; tentative D call: TRBD1 (5 bases). The sequence came from an adult with an advanced solid tumor such as melanoma, head and neck, liver or kidney cancer. CDR3 protein: CASSLQGLNTEAFF. In DNA form, the CDR3 reads TGTGCCAGCAGCCTCCAGGGATTGAACACTGAAGCTTTCTTT.